These 23 T cell receptor beta chains came from one sample sequenced in a study of blood T cell repertoires in COVID-19. TCRdb's table, derived via immunoSEQ multiplex PCR, lists solely in-frame clones and lacks some. Here the sample spans 19,000 or so clones, 75% to 85% being singletons. The specimen sequenced was peripheral blood. These receptors all stem from an elderly man with acute or convalescent COVID-19.

J is TRBJ2-1 and V is TRBV28; D is ambiguous. Trimming took 5 bases from V and 5 from J, leaving 10 bases between them. CDR1 and CDR2 (germline): MDHEN, SYDVKM. The CDR3 is 13 amino acids. CDR3 bases: TGTGCCAGCAGTCCCAGACTGAACAATGAGCAGTTCTTC. Translating gives CASSPRLNNEQFF. The variable domain in full, completed from reference TRBV28 and TRBJ2-1, reads DVKVTQSSRYLVKRTGEKVFLECVQDMDHENMFWYRQDPGLGLRLIYFSYDVKMKEKGDIPEGYSVSREKKERFSLILESASTNQTSMYLCASSPRLNNEQFFGPGTRLTVL.

Details on this clone: One end of the junction does not line up with germline, which may come from a read error. The CDR3 DNA is TGTGCCAGCAGTCAAGCCGGGGGGCCCATGAACACTGAAGCTTTCTTT. This translates into CASSQAGGPMNTEAFF. This chain links TRBV4-2 with TRBJ1-1; tentatively, D is TRBD1 (6 bases). Germline lookup yields CDR1 LGHNA and CDR2 YNFKEQ. The CDR3 contains 16 residues.

V and J are TRBV7-3 and TRBJ2-1; D might be TRBD1 (6 bases). This CDR3 is 15 amino acids long. Trimming removed 5 bases from V and 0 bases from J, with 11 bases in between. Per the germline V gene, CDR1 is SGHTA and CDR2 is FQGTGA. CDR3 sequence: CASSQQGGSYNEQFF. The CDR3 DNA is TGTGCCAGCAGCCAACAAGGGGGCTCCTACAATGAGCAGTTCTTC.

The chain joins TRBV2 to TRBJ1-3; D is unresolved. Trimming took off 2 bases at V and 4 bases at J, with 3 bases between the two ends. The CDR3 runs to 12 residues. The germline CDR1 and CDR2 sequences are SNHLY and FYNNEI. The CDR3 here is CASSETGNTIYF. The CDR3 bases are TGTGCCAGCAGTGAAACAGGAAACACCATATATTTT. The entire variable domain, with the rest obtained from reference TRBV2 and TRBJ1-3, is as follows: EPEVTQTPSHQVTQMGQEVILRCVPISNHLYFYWYRQILGQKVEFLVSFYNNEISEKSEIFDDQFSVERPDGSNFTLKIRSTKLEDSAMYFCASSETGNTIYFGEGSWLTVV.

This chain uses TRBV20-1 with TRBJ1-4; D gene unclear. Germline V gene sequence: CDR1 DFQATT, CDR2 SNEGSKA (reference sequence). V lost 5 bases and J 4 bases, leaving 5 bases between the germline ends. This CDR3 contains 11 residues. Written as DNA, the CDR3 is TGCAGTGCTGGCCATAATGAAAAACTGTTTTTT. Its protein is CSAGHNEKLFF.

This chain links TRBV9 with TRBJ1-2, with D hard to call. Germline V gene data show CDR1 as SGDLS and CDR2 as YYNGEE. Trimming took off 7 bases at V and 6 bases at J, with 10 bases between the two ends. This CDR3 is built from 11 residues. CDR3 coding DNA: TGTGCCAGCGCCGCCGGTCATGGCTACACCTTC. It is translated as CASAAGHGYTF.

The V call is TRBV5-8, the J call TRBJ1-3; perhaps TRBD1 as D (6 bases). Germline V gene lookup returns CDR1 SGHTS and CDR2 YDEGEE. The CDR3 is 17 amino acids. V lost 0 bases, J lost 0 bases, and 13 bases lay in between. CDR3 sequence (DNA): TGTGCCAGCAGCTTGGGACAGGACGTGTACTCTGGAAACACCATATATTTT. Translating gives CASSLGQDVYSGNTIYF. The variable domain in full, with the rest retrieved from reference TRBV5-8 and TRBJ1-3, is EAGVTQSPTHLIKTRGQQATLRCSPISGHTSVYWYQQALGLGLQFLLWYDEGEERNRGNFPPRFSGRQFPNYSSELNVNALELEDSALYLCASSLGQDVYSGNTIYFGEGSWLTVV.

This sequence joins TRBV19 and TRBJ2-1, with D unresolved. V lost 2 bases to trimming and J lost 6 bases, with 11 bases between them. The CDR3 is made up of 14 amino acids. From germline, CDR1 is LNHDA and CDR2 SQIVND (reference sequence). The CDR3 DNA follows: TGTGCCAGTAGTATATCACAGCAAATCAATGAGCAGTTCTTC. Translated: CASSISQQINEQFF.

CDR3: CASSLGTGGKDTQYF. The CDR3 nucleotides read TGTGCCAGCAGTTTAGGGACAGGGGGCAAAGATACGCAGTATTTT. V gene TRBV28 combines with J gene TRBJ2-3; 12 bases line up with TRBD1. This CDR3 contains 15 residues. Germline V gene lookup returns CDR1 MDHEN and CDR2 SYDVKM. After removal of 2 bases from V and 5 bases from J, the junction contained 2 bases not matched to a gene.

V is TRBV25-1 and J is TRBJ1-4; 9 positions agree with TRBD1. Germline CDR1 reads MGHDK; CDR2 reads SYGVNS. The CDR3 is 15 residues long. V was pared by 3 bases and J by 7 bases, with 6 bases of the junction left unmatched. Here the CDR3 DNA reads TGTGCCAGCAGTGATCCGGGACAGGGAGGTGAAAAACTGTTTTTT. Its protein is CASSDPGQGGEKLFF. Supplemented by reference TRBV25-1 and TRBJ1-4, the full variable domain reads EADIYQTPRYLVIGTGKKITLECSQTMGHDKMYWYQQDPGMELHLIHYSYGVNSTEKGDLSSESTVSRIRTEHFPLTLESARPSHTSQYLCASSDPGQGGEKLFFGSGTQLSVL.

This chain connects TRBV6-6 to TRBJ1-5; D is possibly TRBD1 (5 bases). CDR3 length equals 17 residues. CDR1 MNHNY and CDR2 SVGAGI come from the germline V gene (reference sequence). V lost 5 bases, J lost 0 bases, and 17 bases lay in between. The CDR3 protein is CASSPTKRGGSNQPQHF. Here the CDR3 DNA reads TGTGCCAGCAGTCCTACCAAACGGGGGGGTAGCAATCAGCCCCAGCATTTT.

The chain couples TRBV30 to TRBJ1-1; the D gene is possibly TRBD1 (5 bases). V lost 2 bases to trimming and J lost 8 bases, with 12 bases between them. The germline gives CDR1 GTSNPN, CDR2 SVGIG (reference sequence). CDR3 length: 12 residues. CDR3 loop: CAWSSDRDEAFF. The CDR3 nucleotides read TGTGCCTGGAGTAGTGACAGAGACGAAGCTTTCTTT.

The chain couples TRBV4-2 to TRBJ1-3; D is unclear. The CDR3 sequence is 13 residues long. The ends were cut back, 5 bases at V and 0 bases at J, with 5 bases in the middle. Per germline, CDR1 LGHNA and CDR2 YNFKEQ. Here the CDR3 DNA reads TGTGCCAGCAGCTCAGTCTCTGGAAACACCATATATTTT. Amino acids: CASSSVSGNTIYF.

The chain recombines TRBV7-2 with TRBJ2-6; TRBD1 might be the D (5 bases). The CDR3 extends over 16 amino acids. Germline V gene lookup returns CDR1 SGHTA and CDR2 FQGNSA. V was clipped by 2 bases and J by 0 bases, with 8 bases between them. CDR3 nucleotide sequence: TGTGCCAGCAGCTTACAGGGTAGCTCTGGGGCCAACGTCCTGACTTTC. It translates to CASSLQGSSGANVLTF.

This chain links TRBV5-8 with TRBJ1-5; a weak D match, TRBD1 (5 bases). Germline values: CDR1 SGHTS, CDR2 YDEGEE. This CDR3 spans 15 amino acids. V gave up 4 bases and J gave up 3 bases, with 14 bases separating them. CDR3 protein: CASSPQGVNNQPQHF. Written as DNA, the CDR3 is TGTGCCAGCAGCCCCCAAGGGGTGAACAATCAGCCCCAGCATTTT.

V gene TRBV9 combines with J gene TRBJ2-1, with D unclear. This CDR3 has 16 amino acids. V was pared by 0 bases and J by 9 bases, with 19 bases between. Germline V lookup: CDR1 SGDLS, CDR2 YYNGEE. The CDR3 loop is CASSVGSAFPQAEQFF. CDR3 nucleotides: TGTGCCAGCAGCGTAGGCAGCGCCTTTCCACAAGCTGAGCAGTTCTTC.

The chain joins TRBV6-2 or TRBV6-3 to TRBJ2-1, with 15 bases identical to TRBD2. CDR3 length equals 18 residues. The V segment lost 3 bases and the J segment 5 bases; nucleotides outside the gene matches: 8. Germline CDR1 and CDR2: MNHEY and SVGEGT. CDR3 amino acids: CASSYWTSGGVVNNEQFF. The CDR3 DNA reads TGTGCCAGCAGTTATTGGACTAGCGGGGGGGTTGTAAACAATGAGCAGTTCTTC.

CDR3 loop: CASRKGMNTEAFF. CDR3 nucleotides: TGTGCCAGCAGGAAGGGGATGAACACTGAAGCTTTCTTT. The chain links TRBV25-1 to TRBJ1-1, with D possibly TRBD1 on 5 matching bases. The CDR3 is 13 residues long. V lost 6 bases, J lost 0 bases, and 8 bases lay in between. The germline V gene has CDR1 MGHDK and CDR2 SYGVNS.

The CDR3 DNA reads as TGCGCCAGCAGCCAAGATCCCTCGACCCAGGGCCCCTACACAGATACGCAGTATTTT. It specifies CASSQDPSTQGPYTDTQYF. The rearrangement links TRBV4-1 to TRBJ2-3, with D possibly being TRBD1 (5 bases). This CDR3 is 19 amino acids long. Trimming removed 0 bases at V and 2 bases at J, with 21 bases between. Germline V lookup: CDR1 MGHRA, CDR2 YSYEKL.

The chain joins TRBV5-1 to TRBJ1-4; unclear D gene. Germline CDR1 SGHRS, CDR2 YFSETQ. The length of the CDR3 is 14 residues. V was cut by 5 bases and J by 8 bases, with 16 bases left in between. CDR3 coding DNA: TGCGCCAGCAGGTCGAGGGAGGAAGCGGAAAAACTGTTTTTT. Amino acid sequence: CASRSREEAEKLFF.

The genes are TRBV5-1 and TRBJ2-7; 9 bases match TRBD1. In germline, CDR1 is SGHRS, CDR2 YFSETQ. Unmatched junction bases numbered 18, after V lost 1 base and J lost 4 bases. CDR3 length: 19 amino acids. The chain's CDR3 is CASSLPRWFGQGYRYEQYF. CDR3 nucleotides: TGCGCCAGCAGCTTGCCCCGATGGTTTGGACAGGGGTACAGGTACGAGCAGTACTTC.

The chain is built from TRBV12-3 or TRBV12-4 and TRBJ2-1; 9 bases line up with TRBD2. This CDR3 is 13 amino acids long. With 11 bases clipped from V and 3 bases from J, the junction kept 5 bases outside the gene matches. Written as DNA, the CDR3 is TGTGCCGGGAGCGGGGGGCTCTACAATGAGCAGTTCTTC. It encodes CAGSGGLYNEQFF.

Comment on this clone: Other DNA sequences in the sample encode the same CDR3. The chain has TRBV30 and TRBJ2-7; 9 positions agree with TRBD1. This CDR3 has 12 residues. Per germline, CDR1 GTSNPN and CDR2 SVGIG (reference sequence). The trim removed 5 bases at V and 4 bases at J, leaving 3 bases unmatched. This CDR3 is CAWGTGTYEQYF. DNA for the CDR3: TGTGCCTGGGGGACAGGGACTTACGAGCAGTACTTC.